This T cell receptor (beta chain) was identified during a study of shared clonotypes between healthy human individuals. The study's findings and limits: Genetic and exposure-history diversity was limited by the small donor number.

TCRdb's table, derived via immunoSEQ multiplex PCR, lists solely in-frame clones and lacks some. The table lists about 1,800,000 clones, approximately 94% of them singletons. Naive CD8 cells, CD45RO-negative and positively selected for CCR7, excluded terminally differentiated effector memory CD45RA+ cells. Remarks on this clone: Its cognate antigen is unknown.

The clonotype originates from a man aged 18 to 29 in good health. Sequencing input: naive CD8+ T cells sorted from blood.

The CDR3: CASSIDRTSGNTIYF. CDR3 sequence (DNA): TGTGCCAGCAGCATCGACAGGACCTCTGGAAACACCATATATTTT. V is TRBV7-2 and J is TRBJ1-3; perhaps TRBD1 as D (6 bases). V lost 5 bases to trimming and J lost 0 bases, with 11 bases between them. Germline CDR1 and CDR2: SGHTA and FQGNSA. The CDR3 is 15 residues long.